This TCR beta chain appears in the sequencing data of a study of identical twins. Findings and limits, study-wide: Out-of-frame alpha sequences that twins shared showed excess low generation probability. High-abundance cord blood beta clonotypes had fewer insertions; memory repertoires showed none. With beta out-of-frame sequences, excess sharing by twins was weaker.

The CDR3 runs to 16 residues. Germline CDR1 and CDR2: MNHEY and SMNVEV (reference sequence). V was cut by 1 base and J by 3 bases, with 16 bases left in between. About this clonotype itself: Its antigen remains unknown.

Each CDR3 protein is one row after TCRdb ran MiXCR on the 5' RACE reads. Of about 890,000 distinct CDR3 sequences listed, around an eighth were seen once; the top ten hold 1.5% to 2%. The same data also went into a second study, on yellow fever vaccine responses in identical twins.

This clonotype was sampled from a woman younger than 35 in good health. Sequencing was carried out using PBMCs. This sequence joins TRBV27 and TRBJ2-7; D is possibly TRBD2 (6 bases). CDR3 coding DNA: TGTGCCAGCAGTTTATTGACTAGTCTGTCAGGCTACGAGCAGTACTTC. This gives the protein CASSLLTSLSGYEQYF.